Each of the 23 T cell receptor beta chains below was sequenced from the same sample in a study of control samples from healthy donors and cancer patients (dated by TCRdb to between 2020 and 2021). Libraries were constructed by the immunoSEQ multiplex PCR assay. TCRdb's version of the immuneACCESS table is confined to in-frame rearrangements and falls short of the full clone set. An unresolved V gene accounts for under half of the shortfall where checked; the remainder is of unknown origin. The sample includes more than 85,000 clones, with roughly nine tenths observed a single time. The leading ten clones occupy 2% to 2.5% of the sample. The sequenced sample was blood. Source of these receptors: a woman under 30 in good health.

J is TRBJ2-6 and V is TRBV6-4; D may be TRBD1 (5 bases). V lost 2 bases to trimming and J lost 3 bases, with 5 bases between them. The CDR3 consists of 14 residues. Germline V gives CDR1 MRHNA, CDR2 SNTAGT. The CDR3 protein is CASSDRGGANVLTF. The CDR3 coding sequence is TGTGCCAGCAGTGACAGGGGTGGGGCCAACGTCCTGACTTTC.

The chain combines TRBV5-5 with TRBJ1-1; no clear D. The germline gives CDR1 SGHKS, CDR2 YYEKEE (reference sequence). The CDR3 length is 15 residues. V shed 4 bases and J shed 11 bases, with 24 bases lying between them. This chain's CDR3 is CASSAWGGPSVGAFF. The CDR3 DNA reads as TGTGCCAGCAGCGCATGGGGAGGGCCGTCCGTGGGGGCTTTCTTT. Complete variable domain (other parts from reference TRBV5-5 and TRBJ1-1): DAGVTQSPTHLIKTRGQQVTLRCSPISGHKSVSWYQQVLGQGPQFIFQYYEKEERGRGNFPDRFSARQFPNYSSELNVNALLLGDSALYLCASSAWGGPSVGAFFGQGTRLTVV.

The J gene is TRBJ2-7, the V gene TRBV3-1 (or the pseudogene TRBV3-2); 7 nucleotides line up with TRBD1. CDR1 is LGHDT, CDR2 YNNKEL, per germline (reference sequence). This CDR3 is built from 14 residues. The V gene end was trimmed by 7 bases and the J gene end by 4 bases; junction bases not matched to a gene: 10. The CDR3 here is CASTPRTGNYEQYF. CDR3 DNA sequence: TGTGCCAGCACCCCCCGGACAGGTAATTACGAGCAGTACTTC.

The rearrangement uses TRBV7-2 and TRBJ2-5; D is uncertain. The CDR3 totals 13 residues. Germline loops: CDR1 SGHTA, CDR2 FQGNSA. V lost 1 base and J lost 2, with 5 bases in between. In nucleotides, the CDR3 is TGTGCCAGCAGCTTAGGCCTACAAGAGACCCAGTACTTC. The encoded protein is CASSLGLQETQYF.

J is TRBJ2-5 and V is TRBV7-9; no clear D gene. The CDR3 extends over 16 amino acids. Trimming removed 5 bases from V and 4 bases from J, with 20 bases in between. Germline V gene data show CDR1 as SEHNR and CDR2 as FQNEAQ (reference sequence). The CDR3 bases are TGTGCCAGCAGCGACGACTCTGTAAGGGTGAGAGAGACCCAGTACTTC. Translated, it gives CASSDDSVRVRETQYF. The full variable domain, with the rest looked up from reference TRBV7-9 and TRBJ2-5, is DTGVSQNPRHKITKRGQNVTFRCDPISEHNRLYWYRQTLGQGPEFLTYFQNEAQLEKSRLLSDRFSAERPKGSFSTLEIQRTEQGDSAMYLCASSDDSVRVRETQYFGPGTRLLVL.

J is TRBJ1-5 and V is TRBV24-1, with 7 bases that match TRBD1. Germline-derived CDR1 and CDR2 are KGHDR and SFDVKD. This CDR3 region has 16 residues. Unmatched junction bases numbered 12, after V lost 11 bases and J lost 0 bases. In DNA form, the CDR3 reads TGTGCCAATTCACCCGGACAGGATCATAGCAATCAGCCCCAGCATTTT. The encoded protein is CANSPGQDHSNQPQHF.

This sequence joins TRBV21-1 and TRBJ1-2; the D call of TRBD1 is as the table states it, not checked on the DNA. TRBV21-1 is reported as a pseudogene. This CDR3 has 15 amino acids. The CDR3, as DNA: TGTGCCAGCAGCAAGGGACAGAGACTTCCCTATGGCTACACCTTC. Its translation: CASSKGQRLPYGYTF.

The V call is TRBV5-6, the J call TRBJ2-3, with D maybe TRBD2 (5 bases). The CDR3 covers 13 residues. Germline V gene lookup returns CDR1 SGHDT and CDR2 YYEEEE. Deletions cut 7 bases from V and 5 bases from J, with 14 bases between. The DNA for the CDR3 is TGTGCCAGCTCCCAAAGAGGGATAGATACGCAGTATTTT. The encoded protein is CASSQRGIDTQYF.

The J gene is TRBJ1-5, the V gene TRBV27; weak D call: TRBD1 (6 bases). Germline assignment: CDR1 MNHEY and CDR2 SMNVEV (reference sequence). With 7 bases removed from V and 1 base from J, the gap between germline ends came to 17 bases. There are 16 residues in the CDR3. In DNA form, the CDR3 reads TGTGCCAGCACCCCTATCGGGCAGGGGAGCAATCAGCCCCAGCATTTT. Protein: CASTPIGQGSNQPQHF.

The V and J genes are TRBV29-1 and TRBJ1-1; D is undetermined. Germline V gene lookup returns CDR1 SQVTM and CDR2 ANQGSEA. The V and J ends lost 6 bases and 0 bases respectively, with 11 bases between them. The CDR3 length is 13 residues. CDR3 DNA: TGCAGCGTGGACCAAAGGCTGAACACTGAAGCTTTCTTT. It specifies CSVDQRLNTEAFF.

The chain employs TRBV10-3 and TRBJ2-2, with 7 bases lining up with TRBD1. The CDR3 has 18 amino acids. The ends lost 2 bases at V and 0 bases at J; junction bases unmatched: 9. The germline V gene encodes CDR1 ENHRY and CDR2 SYGVKD. CDR3 nucleotides: TGTGCCATCAGTGAGCCGCACCCCGGGACAGCGAACACCGGGGAGCTGTTTTTT. This codes for CAISEPHPGTANTGELFF.

This clone was detected once. The chain uses TRBV10-1 and TRBJ2-5; D not resolved. CDR1 is WNHNN and CDR2 is SYGVQD in the germline V gene (reference sequence). V shed 6 bases and J shed 1 base, with 9 bases lying between them. The CDR3 spans 13 residues. The CDR3 DNA is TGCGCCAGCAGCCCGACGCTCCAAGAGACCCAGTACTTC. It is translated as CASSPTLQETQYF.

The chain uses TRBV19 and TRBJ1-2, with D maybe TRBD1 (5 bases). Trimming took 3 bases from V and 6 from J, leaving 11 bases between them. The V gene's germline CDR1 is LNHDA and CDR2 SQIVND (reference sequence). There are 13 residues in the CDR3. For the CDR3, the DNA is TGTGCCAGTAGTATTGGGGGTACGGATGGCTACACCTTC. Its translation: CASSIGGTDGYTF.

This rearrangement joins TRBV5-1 to TRBJ1-5; D possibly corresponds to TRBD1 (6 bases). Germline-derived CDR1 and CDR2 are SGHRS and YFSETQ. CDR3 length equals 14 residues. V was trimmed by 5 bases and J by 7 bases, leaving 16 bases between them. The CDR3 spells CASSSGTLGQPQHF. CDR3 nucleotides: TGCGCCAGCAGTTCCGGGACATTGGGACAGCCCCAGCATTTT. The full variable domain, its missing parts supplied by reference TRBV5-1 and TRBJ1-5, is KAGVTQTPRYLIKTRGQQVTLSCSPISGHRSVSWYQQTPGQGLQFLFEYFSETQRNKGNFPGRFSGRQFSNSRSEMNVSTLELGDSALYLCASSSGTLGQPQHFGDGTRLSIL.

The rearrangement links TRBV18 to TRBJ1-5; 7 nucleotides match TRBD1. The V gene end was trimmed by 4 bases and the J gene end by 7 bases; junction bases not matched to a gene: 4. The length of the CDR3 is 13 residues. CDR1 KGHSH and CDR2 LQKENI come from the germline V gene. The CDR3 spells CASSLDRDQPQHF. The DNA for the CDR3 is TGTGCCAGCTCACTTGACAGGGACCAGCCCCAGCATTTT.

This clone appeared a few times. The V and J genes are TRBV7-9 and TRBJ2-3; the D is unclear. Germline V gives CDR1 SEHNR, CDR2 FQNEAQ (reference sequence). CDR3 length equals 13 residues. V dropped 11 bases and J dropped 2 bases, with 14 bases sitting between them. The CDR3 loop reads CAFPGLITDTQYF. As DNA, the CDR3 is TGTGCCTTCCCGGGCCTGATCACAGATACGCAGTATTTT.

V usage is TRBV6-5 and J usage is TRBJ2-5; 8 nucleotides match TRBD2. CDR1 is MNHEY, CDR2 SVGAGI, per germline. With V trimmed by 0 bases and J by 7 bases, 10 bases remained unmatched. This CDR3 spans 16 amino acids. In DNA form, the CDR3 reads TGTGCCAGCAGTTACTCCTTATCGGGGGGGCACGGGACCCAGTACTTC. This codes for CASSYSLSGGHGTQYF.

V and J are TRBV19 and TRBJ2-5; 8 nucleotides line up with TRBD2. V lost 3 bases, J lost 4 bases, and 7 bases stayed unmatched. Per the germline V gene, CDR1 is LNHDA and CDR2 is SQIVND (reference sequence). CDR3 length: 15 amino acids. CDR3 coding DNA: TGTGCCAGTAGTATCGGAGGACTAGCAATAGAGACCCAGTACTTC. Protein: CASSIGGLAIETQYF. Full variable domain (outside the CDR3, taken from reference TRBV19 and TRBJ2-5): DGGITQSPKYLFRKEGQNVTLSCEQNLNHDAMYWYRQDPGQGLRLIYYSQIVNDFQKGDIAEGYSVSREKKESFPLTVTSAQKNPTAFYLCASSIGGLAIETQYFGPGTRLLVL.

The chain is built from TRBV18 and TRBJ2-5; no reliable D call. V lost 0 bases and J 5 bases, leaving 7 bases between the germline ends. CDR1 KGHSH and CDR2 LQKENI come from the germline V gene. The length of the CDR3 is 13 residues. Here the CDR3 reads CASSPPVGETQYF. The CDR3 nucleotides are TGTGCCAGCTCACCACCTGTAGGGGAGACCCAGTACTTC.

Worth noting for this clone: A junction end diverges from the germline sequence, so it may reflect a read error. Other nucleotide sequences from this sample produce the same CDR3. The chain carries TRBV6-4 and TRBJ1-2, with TRBD1 as a possible D gene (5 bases). Looked up from germline, CDR1 is MRHNA and CDR2 is SNTAGT. The CDR3 has 14 amino acids. In DNA form, the CDR3 reads TGTGCTAGCAGTGACTCCTGGGGCCCCGATGGCTACACCTTC. As protein: CASSDSWGPDGYTF.

The chain carries TRBV24-1 and TRBJ2-2, with D hard to call. The CDR3 spans 12 residues. V was pared by 2 bases and J by 6 bases, with 3 bases between. Germline values: CDR1 KGHDR, CDR2 SFDVKD. CDR3: CATSDSSGELFF. CDR3 coding DNA: TGTGCCACCAGTGATTCCTCCGGGGAGCTGTTTTTT.

Here the CDR3 DNA reads TGTGCCAGCAGTTCGGGACAGGCGGATACGCAGTATTTT. Translated: CASSSGQADTQYF. The V and J genes are TRBV2 and TRBJ2-3; 8 bases are a match to TRBD1. The germline V gene encodes CDR1 SNHLY and CDR2 FYNNEI. The trim removed 5 bases at V and 6 bases at J, leaving 4 bases unmatched. This CDR3 has 13 amino acids.

The chain combines TRBV13 with TRBJ1-6; no clear D. This CDR3 is 13 amino acids long. CDR1 is PRHDT, CDR2 FYEKMQ, per germline (reference sequence). V lost 5 bases, J lost 6 bases, and 8 bases lay in between. CDR3 DNA: TGTGCCAGCAGCCAAGACGGTAATTCACCCCTCCACTTT. Its translation is CASSQDGNSPLHF.